The TCR beta chain described here comes from a study of cytomegalovirus exposure and HLA in healthy donors. Study-wide points: While the bulk of TCR sequences proved rare, some public TCRs turned up in many donors. A subsequent analysis found that TCR clusters from the first cohort also tended to co-occur in the approximately 110 validation repertoires, with approximately 94% of cluster scores above 0. Testing in vitro showed three CMV-associated chains specific for CMV antigens. Cytomegalovirus status was reportedly diagnosed by the classifier with high sensitivity and specificity.

Per the germline V gene, CDR1 is SGHRS and CDR2 is YFSETQ. V was cut by 0 bases and J by 0 bases, with 7 bases left in between. The CDR3 runs 15 residues. TCRdb's copy holds only in-frame clones and misses some; the assay was immunoSEQ multiplex PCR. Of approximately 200,000 clones in the sample, roughly 88% were seen once. A word on this clone: Its target is not known.

The sequence came from a woman aged 18-30 years in good health and CMV-seronegative. The sequenced material came from PBMCs. The chain links TRBV5-1 to TRBJ2-1; D is undetermined. The CDR3: CASSLGASSYNEQFF. CDR3 in DNA: TGCGCCAGCAGCTTGGGCGCGAGCTCCTACAATGAGCAGTTCTTC.